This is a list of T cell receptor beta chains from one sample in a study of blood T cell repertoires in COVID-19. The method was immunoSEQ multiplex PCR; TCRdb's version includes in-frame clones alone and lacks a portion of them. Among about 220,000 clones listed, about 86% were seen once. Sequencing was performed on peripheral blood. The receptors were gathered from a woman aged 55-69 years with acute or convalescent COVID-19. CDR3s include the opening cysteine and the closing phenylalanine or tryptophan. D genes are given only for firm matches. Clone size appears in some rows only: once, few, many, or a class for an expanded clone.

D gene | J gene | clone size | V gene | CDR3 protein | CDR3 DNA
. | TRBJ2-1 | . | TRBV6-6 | CASSLYRGGTKGVRYNEQFF | TGTGCCAGCAGCCTTTACCGTGGGGGGACCAAAGGGGTACGATACAATGAGCAGTTCTTC
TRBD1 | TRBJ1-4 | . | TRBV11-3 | CASSIRDRGNEKLFF | TGTGCCAGCAGCATACGGGACAGGGGTAATGAAAAACTGTTTTTT
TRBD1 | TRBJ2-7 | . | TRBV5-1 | CASSLAPGGIFTYEQYF | TGCGCCAGCAGCTTGGCCCCAGGGGGCATCTTCACCTACGAGCAGTACTTC
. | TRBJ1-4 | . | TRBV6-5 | CASSYFGQNEKLFF | TGTGCCAGCAGTTACTTTGGGCAGAATGAAAAACTGTTTTTT
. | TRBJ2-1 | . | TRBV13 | CASSLRGHLGNEQFF | TGTGCCAGCAGTTTACGAGGACACCTAGGGAATGAGCAGTTCTTC
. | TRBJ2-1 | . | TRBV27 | CASSVRRGYNEQFF | TGTGCCAGCAGTGTCCGACGGGGCTACAATGAGCAGTTCTTC
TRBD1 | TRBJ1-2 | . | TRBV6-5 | CASSPRGLLDGYTF | TGTGCCAGCAGTCCCAGGGGGCTGTTGGATGGCTACACCTTC
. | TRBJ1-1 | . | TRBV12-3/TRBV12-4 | CASSLYPEAFF | TGTGCCAGCAGTTTGTATCCTGAAGCTTTCTTT
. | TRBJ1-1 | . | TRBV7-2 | CASSLAPMTAILNTEAFF | TGTGCCAGCAGCTTAGCGCCGATGACAGCTATTTTGAACACTGAAGCTTTCTTT
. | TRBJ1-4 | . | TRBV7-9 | CASSLLVQGNEKLFF | TGTGCCAGCAGCTTATTGGTACAGGGTAATGAAAAACTGTTTTTT
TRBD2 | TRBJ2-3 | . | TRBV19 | CASSIGTSGAVTQYF | TGTGCCAGTAGTATAGGGACTAGCGGGGCGGTGACGCAGTATTTT
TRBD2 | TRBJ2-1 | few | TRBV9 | CASSRTGGRGLAGSSYNEQFF | TGTGCCAGCAGCCGAACAGGGGGTCGGGGACTAGCGGGGTCCTCCTACAATGAGCAGTTCTTC
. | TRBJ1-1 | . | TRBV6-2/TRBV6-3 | CASSWGGGFNTEAFF | TGTGCCAGCAGTTGGGGCGGAGGGTTCAACACTGAAGCTTTCTTT
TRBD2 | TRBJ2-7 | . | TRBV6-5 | CASPRLAETYEQYF | TGTGCCAGTCCGAGACTAGCGGAAACCTACGAGCAGTACTTC
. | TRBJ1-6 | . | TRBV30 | CAWSVSPGDSPLHF | TGTGCCTGGAGTGTAAGTCCAGGGGATTCACCCCTCCACTTT
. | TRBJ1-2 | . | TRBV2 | CASSGGGANYGYTF | TGTGCCAGCAGTGGCGGGGGGGCTAACTATGGCTACACCTTC
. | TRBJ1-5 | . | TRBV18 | CASGEGEQPQHF | TGTGCCAGCGGAGAAGGGGAACAGCCCCAGCATTTT
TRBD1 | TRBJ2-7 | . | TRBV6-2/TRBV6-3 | CASSKIGTGFYEQYF | TGTGCCAGCAGCAAGATCGGGACAGGGTTTTACGAGCAGTACTTC
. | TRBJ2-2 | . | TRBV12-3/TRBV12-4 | CASSLTSTGELFF | TGTGCCAGCAGCCTGACAAGCACCGGGGAGCTGTTTTTT
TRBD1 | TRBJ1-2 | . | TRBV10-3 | CAIGDSLYGYTF | TGTGCCATTGGGGACAGCCTCTATGGCTACACCTTC
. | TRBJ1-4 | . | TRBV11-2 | CASSSPAEGEKLFF | TGTGCCAGCAGCTCGCCCGCGGAGGGCGAAAAACTGTTTTTT
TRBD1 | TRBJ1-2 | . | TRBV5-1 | CASSQAQGAHGYTF | TGCGCCAGCAGCCAAGCGCAGGGGGCGCATGGCTACACCTTC
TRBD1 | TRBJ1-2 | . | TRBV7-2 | CASSPPAGQQNGYTF | TGTGCCAGCAGCCCACCTGCGGGACAGCAAAATGGCTACACCTTC